The 16 T cell receptor beta chains reported below all come from one sample, sequenced in a study of T cell repertoires in cytomegalovirus infection. Via MiXCR, TCRdb re-called the reads, giving one row per CDR3 protein. The table includes 200,000 or so distinct CDR3 sequences, 28% detected once. Source material: PBMCs. All receptors come from a human donor in good health (CMV status not recorded). Some clones in this sample may be carry-over from other donors' samples.

The CDR3 DNA reads TGTGCCAGCAGCGGGGCCGTCTCATCCGGGGGGAAACAAGAGACCCAGTACTTC. Translated, it gives CASSGAVSSGGKQETQYF. This sequence joins TRBV11-2 and TRBJ2-5, with TRBD2 identical over 7 bases. Per the germline V gene, CDR1 is SGHAT and CDR2 is FQNNGV. The CDR3 consists of 18 residues. V shed 5 bases, J shed 2 bases, and the junction held 17 bases outside the gene matches.

This clonotype was seen many times. The V gene is TRBV7-6, the J gene TRBJ2-7; no clear D. This CDR3 region has 12 residues. In germline, CDR1 is SGHVS, CDR2 FNYEAQ. The V gene lost 4 bases and the J gene lost 4 bases, with 8 bases spanning the gap. The chain's CDR3 is CASSSGIYEQYF. CDR3 bases: TGTGCCAGCAGCTCTGGGATATACGAGCAGTACTTC. The full variable domain, in which reference TRBV7-6 and TRBJ2-7 provide the parts outside the CDR3, is GAGVSQSPRYKVTKRGQDVALRCDPISGHVSLYWYRQALGQGPEFLTYFNYEAQQDKSGLPNDRFSAERPEGSISTLTIQRTEQRDSAMYRCASSSGIYEQYFGPGTRLTVT.

This clonotype was seen many times. The V call is TRBV12-3 or TRBV12-4, the J call TRBJ1-1; D is ambiguous. This CDR3 has 12 amino acids. V was clipped by 5 bases and J by 7 bases, with 11 bases between them. Written as DNA, the CDR3 is TGTGCCAGCAGTCTCCGGGCCTATGAAGCTTTCTTT. Encoded protein: CASSLRAYEAFF.

The table lists this clonotype with many counts. J is TRBJ2-1 and V is TRBV12-3 or TRBV12-4, with D unclear. Trimming cost V 5 bases and J 9 bases, with 11 bases left between them. The CDR3 runs to 12 residues. The CDR3 coding sequence is TGTGCCAGCAGTCCCGGTCTGGTTGAGCAGTTCTTC. Protein sequence: CASSPGLVEQFF.

The chain is built from TRBV29-1 and TRBJ2-5; D is ambiguous. V lost 5 bases, J lost 5 bases, and 18 bases lay in between. This CDR3 is 14 amino acids long. Germline V gene data show CDR1 as SQVTM and CDR2 as ANQGSEA. Written as DNA, the CDR3 is TGCAGCGTTTTTTCCCAGAAGGAGCAGGAGACCCAGTACTTC. This codes for CSVFSQKEQETQYF.

This clonotype was seen only a few times. V usage is TRBV12-3 or TRBV12-4 and J usage is TRBJ2-3; 7 bases line up with TRBD1. CDR3 length equals 16 residues. After removal of 6 bases from V and 4 bases from J, the junction contained 13 bases not matched to a gene. The CDR3: CASSRGTAYPADTQYF. CDR3 DNA: TGTGCCAGCAGCCGAGGGACAGCTTATCCAGCAGATACGCAGTATTTT.

This clonotype was observed a handful of times. This chain connects TRBV6-2 or TRBV6-3 to TRBJ2-5, with TRBD1 as a possible D gene (6 bases). Trimming took off 10 bases at V and 1 base at J, with 25 bases between the two ends. Germline V gene lookup returns CDR1 MNHEY and CDR2 SVGEGT. The CDR3 extends over 17 amino acids. In nucleotides, the CDR3 is TGTGCCACTGCCGGGACACCAACCAGGTGGGCCCAAGAGACCCAGTACTTC. It codes for CATAGTPTRWAQETQYF.

This clonotype was detected many times. J is TRBJ1-5 and V is TRBV12-5; a weak D match, TRBD1 (5 bases). V was pared by 1 base and J by 4 bases, with 17 bases between. CDR1 LGHNT and CDR2 FRNRAP come from the germline V gene. CDR3 length: 17 amino acids. CDR3 in DNA: TGTGCTAGTGGTTTGGAGGGGAATTTGGACCGAAATCAGCCCCAGCATTTT. Translating it yields CASGLEGNLDRNQPQHF.

This clonotype showed up just a few times. The chain couples TRBV7-8 to TRBJ2-3; unclear D gene. The CDR3 extends over 13 amino acids. Trimming took 5 bases from V and 1 from J, leaving 7 bases between them. Per germline, CDR1 SGHVS and CDR2 FQNEAQ. CDR3 sequence: CASSIRRTDTQYF. The CDR3 DNA reads as TGTGCCAGCAGCATCCGTCGCACAGATACGCAGTATTTT.

A note on this clonotype: An end of the junction differs from the germline gene, which may be a read error. This chain links TRBV20-1 with TRBJ2-3, with D hard to call. CDR1 is DFQATT, CDR2 SNEGSKA, per germline (reference sequence). The CDR3 covers 14 residues. As DNA, the CDR3 is TGCAGTGCTAGAGATGGGAAGTACACAGATACGCAGTTTTTT. Residues: CSARDGKYTDTQFF.

V usage is TRBV18 and J usage is TRBJ2-7; D is perhaps TRBD2 (5 bases). The length of the CDR3 is 16 residues. Trimming shortened V by 4 bases and J by 3 bases, and 19 bases separated the two germline ends. Germline CDR1 and CDR2: KGHSH and LQKENI. The CDR3 loop reads CASSLGGREIRYEQYF. The DNA of the CDR3 is TGTGCCAGCTCACTCGGAGGACGGGAAATACGCTACGAGCAGTACTTC. Using reference TRBV18 and TRBJ2-7 for the parts outside the CDR3, the full variable domain is NAGVMQNPRHLVRRRGQEARLRCSPMKGHSHVYWYRQLPEEGLKFMVYLQKENIIDESGMPKERFSAEFPKEGPSILRIQQVVRGDSAAYFCASSLGGREIRYEQYFGPGTRLTVT.

The chain is built from TRBV7-2 and TRBJ1-6; unclear D gene. The CDR3 loop spans 18 amino acids. Germline CDR1 and CDR2: SGHTA and FQGNSA. Trimming removed 2 bases at V and 0 bases at J, with 14 bases between. Here the CDR3 reads CASSLTIRFNSYNSPLHF. The CDR3 bases are TGTGCCAGCAGCTTAACTATCCGGTTTAACTCCTATAATTCACCCCTCCACTTT.

This clonotype was seen repeatedly, ten times or more. This clone may be a read error of a much larger clone one base away. CDR3 sequence (DNA): TGTGCCAGCAGCTGGGACAGGGTCACTGAAGCTTTCTTT. Its protein product is CASSWDRVTEAFF. The V call is TRBV7-3, the J call TRBJ1-1; TRBD1 matches 9 bases. The CDR3 is made up of 13 amino acids. The V segment lost 4 bases and the J segment 4 bases; nucleotides outside the gene matches: 1. Looked up from germline, CDR1 is SGHTA and CDR2 is FQGTGA.

This sequence joins TRBV6-2 or TRBV6-3 and TRBJ2-2; D tentatively fits TRBD1 or TRBD2 (5 bases each). The ends were cut back, 4 bases at V and 7 bases at J, with 19 bases in the middle. Germline CDR1 and CDR2: MNHEY and SVGEGT. This CDR3 is built from 16 residues. The CDR3 DNA reads TGTGCCAGCAGTTGGGGGAAAGGGTCCGAGGACGGGGAGCTGTTTTTT. As protein: CASSWGKGSEDGELFF.

This clonotype appeared a few times. The rearrangement uses TRBV11-2 and TRBJ2-2; possible D gene TRBD1, 5 bases. Trimming pared 8 bases from V and 5 bases from J, leaving 15 bases between. The CDR3 runs to 14 residues. The germline V gene encodes CDR1 SGHAT and CDR2 FQNNGV. This CDR3 reads CASGRQGWTGELFF. CDR3 nucleotides: TGTGCCAGCGGTCGGCAGGGTTGGACCGGGGAGCTGTTTTTT.

This clonotype was detected a few times. The V gene is TRBV11-2, the J gene TRBJ2-1; 11 bases line up with TRBD2. V gave up 0 bases and J gave up 7 bases; unmatched junction bases: 2. This CDR3 comprises 15 residues. The V gene's germline CDR1 is SGHAT and CDR2 FQNNGV. This CDR3 is CASSLDLAGGNEQFF. The CDR3 nucleotides are TGTGCCAGCAGCTTAGACCTAGCGGGGGGAAATGAGCAGTTCTTC.